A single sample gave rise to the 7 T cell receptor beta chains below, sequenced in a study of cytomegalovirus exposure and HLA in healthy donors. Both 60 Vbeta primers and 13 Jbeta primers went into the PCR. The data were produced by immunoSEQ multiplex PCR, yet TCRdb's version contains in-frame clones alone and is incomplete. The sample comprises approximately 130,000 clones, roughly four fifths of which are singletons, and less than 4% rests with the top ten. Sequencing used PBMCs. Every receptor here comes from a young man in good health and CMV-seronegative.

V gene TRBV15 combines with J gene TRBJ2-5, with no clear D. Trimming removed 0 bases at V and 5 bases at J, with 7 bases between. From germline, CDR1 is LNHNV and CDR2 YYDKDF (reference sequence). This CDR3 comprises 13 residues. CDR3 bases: TGTGCCACCAGCAGAGATTTGAGGGAGACCCAGTACTTC. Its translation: CATSRDLRETQYF. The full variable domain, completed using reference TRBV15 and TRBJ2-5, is DAMVIQNPRYQVTQFGKPVTLSCSQTLNHNVMYWYQQKSSQAPKLLFHYYDKDFNNEADTPDNFQSRRPNTSFCFLDIRSPGLGDTAMYLCATSRDLRETQYFGPGTRLLVL.

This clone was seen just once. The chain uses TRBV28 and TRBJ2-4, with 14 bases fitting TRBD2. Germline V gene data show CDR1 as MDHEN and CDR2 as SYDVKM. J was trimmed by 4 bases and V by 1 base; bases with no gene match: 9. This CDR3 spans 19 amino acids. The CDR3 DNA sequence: TGTGCCAGCAGTTTATCGCGGGGACTAGCGGGAGTGGGGAAAAACATTCAGTACTTC. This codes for CASSLSRGLAGVGKNIQYF. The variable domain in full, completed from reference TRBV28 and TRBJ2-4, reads DVKVTQSSRYLVKRTGEKVFLECVQDMDHENMFWYRQDPGLGLRLIYFSYDVKMKEKGDIPEGYSVSREKKERFSLILESASTNQTSMYLCASSLSRGLAGVGKNIQYFGAGTRLSVL.

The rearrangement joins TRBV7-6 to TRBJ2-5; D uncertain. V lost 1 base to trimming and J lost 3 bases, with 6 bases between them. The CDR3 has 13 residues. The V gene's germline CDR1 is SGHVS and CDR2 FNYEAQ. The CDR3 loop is CASSLGHEETQYF. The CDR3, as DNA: TGTGCCAGCAGCTTAGGACATGAAGAGACCCAGTACTTC.

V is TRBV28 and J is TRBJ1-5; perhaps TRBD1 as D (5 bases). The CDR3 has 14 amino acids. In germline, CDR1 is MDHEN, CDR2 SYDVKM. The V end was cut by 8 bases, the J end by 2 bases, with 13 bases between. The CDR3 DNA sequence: TGTGCCAGCTTAAGGGGTTGGGGCAATCAGCCCCAGCATTTT. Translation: CASLRGWGNQPQHF.

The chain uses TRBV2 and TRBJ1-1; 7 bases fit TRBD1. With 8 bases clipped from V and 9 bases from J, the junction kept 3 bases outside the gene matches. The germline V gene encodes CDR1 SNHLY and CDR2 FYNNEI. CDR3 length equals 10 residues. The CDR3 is CASGDSKAFF. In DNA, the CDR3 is TGTGCCAGCGGGGACAGTAAAGCTTTCTTT.

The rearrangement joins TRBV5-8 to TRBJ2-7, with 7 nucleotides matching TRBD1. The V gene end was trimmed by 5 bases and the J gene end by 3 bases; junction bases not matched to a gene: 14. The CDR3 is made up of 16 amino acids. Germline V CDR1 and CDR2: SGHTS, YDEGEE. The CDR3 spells CASRVTTGPGYYEQYF. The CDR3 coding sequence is TGTGCCAGCAGGGTGACGACAGGGCCGGGATACTACGAGCAGTACTTC.

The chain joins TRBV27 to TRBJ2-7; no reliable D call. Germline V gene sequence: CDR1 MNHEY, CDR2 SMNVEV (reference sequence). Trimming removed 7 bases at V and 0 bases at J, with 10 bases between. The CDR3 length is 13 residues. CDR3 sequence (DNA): TGTGCCAGCACCGACAATCCCTCCTACGAGCAGTACTTC. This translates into CASTDNPSYEQYF.